What follows are 2 T cell receptor beta chains derived from one specimen sequenced in a study of CD8+CD57+ T cells in acquired aplastic anemia. Patients chosen for sequencing had CD8+CD57+ cells that had expanded, as shown by flow cytometry. CDR3 and TCR beta VDJ profiling relied on a genomic DNA template. MiXCR was run by TCRdb on the reads, yielding one entry per CDR3 protein. There are more than 250,000 distinct CDR3 sequences in the sample; about 80% occur only once, and roughly 42% lies in the top ten. Specimen: sorted CD4+, CD8+, or CD8+CD57+ T cells (not recorded which) from PBMCs. The receptors shown here come from a human donor with aplastic anemia.

This chain joins TRBV7-9 and TRBJ2-3; D is uncertain. The CDR3 contains 14 residues. V was pared by 4 bases and J by 6 bases, with 14 bases between. Germline V gene data show CDR1 as SEHNR and CDR2 as FQNEAQ (reference sequence). CDR3 sequence (DNA): TGTGCCAGCAGCTCCGCGGATAGGCCGGATACGCAGTATTTT. Encoded protein: CASSSADRPDTQYF.

The J gene is TRBJ2-3, the V gene TRBV25-1, with unresolved D. The germline gives CDR1 MGHDK, CDR2 SYGVNS. The V end was cut by 1 base, the J end by 0 bases, with 5 bases between. The CDR3 covers 14 residues. In DNA, the CDR3 is TGTGCCAGCAGTGAATTCGGAAGCACAGATACGCAGTATTTT. Its translation: CASSEFGSTDTQYF. Full variable domain (outside the CDR3, taken from reference TRBV25-1 and TRBJ2-3): EADIYQTPRYLVIGTGKKITLECSQTMGHDKMYWYQQDPGMELHLIHYSYGVNSTEKGDLSSESTVSRIRTEHFPLTLESARPSHTSQYLCASSEFGSTDTQYFGPGTRLTVL.